One and the same sample provided the 32 T cell receptor beta chains below, sequenced in a study of blood T cell repertoires in COVID-19. This table comes from immunoSEQ multiplex PCR, and its TCRdb copy is limited to in-frame clones, with some not included. The table records roughly 400,000 clones, 70% to 90% of them present only once. The specimen was PBMCs or T cells enriched from blood (not recorded which). Every receptor here comes from a woman in her late teens or twenties who had been exposed to COVID-19.

V usage is TRBV15 and J usage is TRBJ1-2; the D gene is possibly TRBD1 (6 bases). This CDR3 spans 15 amino acids. In germline, CDR1 is LNHNV, CDR2 YYDKDF (reference sequence). V was shortened by 0 bases and J by 6 bases, with 14 bases between the two germline ends. CDR3 in amino acids: CATSRDQTGYDGYTF. Written as DNA, the CDR3 is TGTGCCACCAGCAGAGATCAAACAGGGTATGATGGCTACACCTTC.

The chain has TRBV14 and TRBJ2-4; 11 nucleotides match TRBD1. CDR3 size: 17 residues. V lost 5 bases to trimming and J lost 1 base; unmatched junction nucleotides: 7. Germline lookup yields CDR1 SGHDN and CDR2 FVKESK. The CDR3 protein is CASSFGTGGDAKNIQYF. The DNA of the CDR3 is TGTGCCAGCAGCTTCGGGACAGGGGGAGATGCCAAAAACATTCAGTACTTC.

This chain joins TRBV19 and TRBJ1-2, with TRBD1 matching 10 bases. The CDR3 extends over 17 amino acids. The germline gives CDR1 LNHDA, CDR2 SQIVND (reference sequence). V lost 3 bases, J lost 4 bases, and 11 bases stayed unmatched. CDR3 protein: CASSILSAGQGIYGYTF. In DNA, the CDR3 is TGTGCCAGTAGTATCCTGTCTGCGGGACAGGGGATCTATGGCTACACCTTC.

This rearrangement joins TRBV27 to TRBJ2-7; D possibly corresponds to TRBD1 (6 bases). Trimming cost V 6 bases and J 1 base, with 19 bases left between them. The germline CDR1 and CDR2 sequences are MNHEY and SMNVEV (reference sequence). The CDR3 totals 16 residues. CDR3 protein: CASSRPQGTGSYEQYF. CDR3 DNA: TGTGCCAGCAGCCGTCCACAGGGAACCGGATCCTACGAGCAGTACTTC.

The rearrangement uses TRBV18 and TRBJ2-1, with 7 bases fitting TRBD2. V was pared by 0 bases and J by 3 bases, with 5 bases of the junction left unmatched. The germline CDR1 and CDR2 sequences are KGHSH and LQKENI. The CDR3 runs to 16 residues. DNA for the CDR3: TGTGCCAGCTCACCACCTAGGGAGCGGGACTACAATGAGCAGTTCTTC. Encoded protein: CASSPPRERDYNEQFF.

The rearrangement links TRBV3-1 (or the pseudogene TRBV3-2) to TRBJ2-5; TRBD2 might be the D (6 bases). Trimming took 4 bases from V and 1 from J, leaving 16 bases between them. The CDR3 sequence is 16 residues long. Looked up from germline, CDR1 is LGHDT and CDR2 is YNNKEL (reference sequence). The chain's CDR3 is CASSRSSVGGQETQYF. DNA for the CDR3: TGTGCCAGCAGCCGGTCCTCAGTCGGGGGCCAAGAGACCCAGTACTTC.

For the CDR3, the DNA is TGTGCCAGCAGTTATCCGGGGGAGCAGTTCTTC. This gives the protein CASSYPGEQFF. The chain carries TRBV6-2 or TRBV6-3 and TRBJ2-1; D perhaps matches TRBD2 (5 bases). The CDR3 runs 11 residues. The germline V gene encodes CDR1 MNHEY and CDR2 SVGEGT. V shed 3 bases and J shed 10 bases, with 7 bases lying between them.

The chain is built from TRBV6-5 and TRBJ2-3, with TRBD1 matching over 7 bases. The CDR3 loop spans 16 amino acids. V dropped 3 bases and J dropped 5; count of bases not matched to a gene: 11. Germline V CDR1 and CDR2: MNHEY, SVGAGI. CDR3 in DNA: TGTGCCAGCAGTTATTCACAGGGGATTCATGTAGATACGCAGTATTTT. Its translation is CASSYSQGIHVDTQYF.

This chain uses TRBV5-1 with TRBJ2-3; 10 bases line up with TRBD2. Trimming took 4 bases from V and 3 from J; bases not matched to a gene: 5. Germline CDR1 SGHRS, CDR2 YFSETQ. The CDR3 is 15 residues long. The CDR3 loop reads CASSDGLAVTDTQYF. The DNA of the CDR3 is TGCGCCAGCAGCGACGGACTAGCGGTAACAGATACGCAGTATTTT.

The CDR3 bases are TGCAGCGTTGACGGACGACAGGCTGAGCAGTTCTTC. Amino acids: CSVDGRQAEQFF. The gene calls are TRBV29-1 and TRBJ2-1; D is perhaps TRBD1 (6 bases). The CDR3 length is 12 residues. Germline CDR1 SQVTM, CDR2 ANQGSEA. Deletions cut 3 bases from V and 9 bases from J, with 12 bases between.

This clone was detected once. The chain employs TRBV11-2 and TRBJ1-2; D might be TRBD1 (5 bases). The CDR3 length is 14 residues. Germline CDR1 and CDR2: SGHAT and FQNNGV. The V and J ends lost 0 bases and 6 bases respectively, with 11 bases between them. Written as DNA, the CDR3 is TGTGCCAGCAGCTTAGATGGAGGGGACCATGGCTACACCTTC. This gives the protein CASSLDGGDHGYTF.

The chain employs TRBV19 and TRBJ1-5; 8 bases are a match to TRBD1. Germline V gene lookup returns CDR1 LNHDA and CDR2 SQIVND (reference sequence). CDR3 size: 18 residues. V lost 6 bases and J lost 1; bases outside the gene matches: 14. The CDR3 here is CASSPLGTGGTSNQPQHF. The CDR3 nucleotides read TGTGCCAGTAGCCCATTGGGAACAGGGGGTACGAGCAATCAGCCCCAGCATTTT. The full variable domain, with the rest looked up from reference TRBV19 and TRBJ1-5, is DGGITQSPKYLFRKEGQNVTLSCEQNLNHDAMYWYRQDPGQGLRLIYYSQIVNDFQKGDIAEGYSVSREKKESFPLTVTSAQKNPTAFYLCASSPLGTGGTSNQPQHFGDGTRLSIL.

This chain links TRBV27 with TRBJ1-2; 7 nucleotides line up with TRBD1. Germline V gene sequence: CDR1 MNHEY, CDR2 SMNVEV (reference sequence). The CDR3 runs to 17 residues. V dropped 6 bases and J dropped 4; count of bases not matched to a gene: 17. CDR3 sequence: CASRSGTEPYPSYGYTF. The CDR3 DNA follows: TGTGCCAGCAGGTCCGGGACAGAGCCATACCCTAGCTATGGCTACACCTTC.

V is TRBV2 and J is TRBJ1-5; 9 bases align to TRBD1. Germline V gives CDR1 SNHLY, CDR2 FYNNEI. This CDR3 has 16 amino acids. Trimming took 3 bases from V and 9 from J; bases not matched to a gene: 12. As DNA, the CDR3 is TGTGCCAGCAGTGAGTGGGGGACAGGGACTGGGAGGCCCCAGCATTTT. As protein: CASSEWGTGTGRPQHF.

The CDR3 nucleotides are TGTGCCAGCAGCCCTACGAAGCTAGCGGGGGTAACCGGGGAGCTGTTTTTT. This gives the protein CASSPTKLAGVTGELFF. The gene calls are TRBV11-3 and TRBJ2-2; 10 bases fit TRBD2. In germline, CDR1 is SGHNT, CDR2 YENEEA. J was trimmed by 5 bases and V by 5 bases; bases with no gene match: 11. CDR3 length equals 17 residues.

CDR3 DNA: TGTGCCAGCAGCCAAACTCTAGCGGGAGGGGGCTTGGGTCGTACGCAGTATTTT. Translating it yields CASSQTLAGGGLGRTQYF. The chain carries TRBV3-1 (or the pseudogene TRBV3-2) and TRBJ2-3; 12 nucleotides agree with TRBD2. In germline, CDR1 is LGHDT, CDR2 YNNKEL (reference sequence). V lost 2 bases and J lost 8; bases outside the gene matches: 14. The CDR3 covers 18 residues.

In this sample, this clone turned up a few times. The chain is built from TRBV3-1 (or the pseudogene TRBV3-2) and TRBJ1-2, with unresolved D. This CDR3 region has 12 residues. The V end lost 3 bases, the J end lost 5 bases, and 7 bases lay between the germline ends. The germline V gene encodes CDR1 LGHDT and CDR2 YNNKEL (reference sequence). The CDR3 loop is CASSQEGYGYTF. The DNA of the CDR3 is TGTGCCAGCAGCCAGGAGGGTTATGGCTACACCTTC.

The CDR3 loop reads CASSLARAPEQFF. CDR3 in DNA: TGTGCCAGCAGCTTAGCCAGGGCGCCTGAGCAGTTCTTC. The gene calls are TRBV7-8 and TRBJ2-1; perhaps TRBD1 as D (5 bases). This CDR3 is 13 amino acids long. The V and J ends lost 0 bases and 9 bases respectively, with 9 bases between them. Germline V gives CDR1 SGHVS, CDR2 FQNEAQ.

The chain carries TRBV7-2 and TRBJ2-1, with 10 bases fitting TRBD2. The V segment lost 5 bases and the J segment 0 bases; nucleotides outside the gene matches: 7. Germline loops: CDR1 SGHTA, CDR2 FQGNSA. The CDR3 extends over 17 amino acids. The CDR3, as DNA: TGTGCCAGCAGCCCTAGCGGGGGTAGAAGCTCCTACAATGAGCAGTTCTTC. As protein: CASSPSGGRSSYNEQFF.

The V call is TRBV27, the J call TRBJ2-7; 13 bases match TRBD2. The CDR3 totals 20 residues. The ends lost 4 bases at V and 3 bases at J; junction bases unmatched: 18. Germline CDR1 is MNHEY and CDR2 is SMNVEV (reference sequence). The CDR3 reads CASSWGRTGTSGEPDYEQYF. For the CDR3, the DNA is TGTGCCAGCAGTTGGGGCCGAACCGGGACTAGCGGGGAACCGGACTACGAGCAGTACTTC.

This clone showed up just once. The chain uses TRBV29-1 and TRBJ2-2; no clear D gene. Germline CDR1 SQVTM, CDR2 ANQGSEA. CDR3 length: 11 amino acids. Deletions cut 7 bases from V and 2 bases from J, with 5 bases between. CDR3 nucleotides: TGCAGCGCTCATAACACCGGGGAGCTGTTTTTT. This codes for CSAHNTGELFF.

CDR3 nucleotides: TGCGCCAGCAGCCAAGAGACCAGGGGGCAGGATACGCAGTATTTT. It is translated as CASSQETRGQDTQYF. The genes are TRBV4-3 and TRBJ2-3; 8 bases align to TRBD1. This CDR3 contains 15 residues. The V segment lost 0 bases and the J segment 6 bases; nucleotides outside the gene matches: 5. CDR1 is LGHNA and CDR2 is YSLEER in the germline V gene.

For the CDR3, the DNA is TGTGCCAGCAGCCCCTTGGGCCCGAGCTCCTACAATGAGCAGTTCTTC. Amino acids: CASSPLGPSSYNEQFF. V usage is TRBV3-1 (or the pseudogene TRBV3-2) and J usage is TRBJ2-1, with no clear D. Germline assignment: CDR1 LGHDT and CDR2 YNNKEL (reference sequence). V lost 4 bases and J 0 bases, leaving 13 bases between the germline ends. This CDR3 spans 16 amino acids.

Only one count was recorded for this clone. The chain has TRBV5-1 and TRBJ2-7; 8 nucleotides align to TRBD1. The germline V gene has CDR1 SGHRS and CDR2 YFSETQ. This CDR3 region has 16 residues. Unmatched junction bases numbered 7, after V lost 1 base and J lost 1 base. DNA for the CDR3: TGCGCCAGCAGCTTGACCTCGGGACAGGTTTCCTACGAGCAGTACTTC. Amino acid sequence: CASSLTSGQVSYEQYF.

V gene TRBV27 combines with J gene TRBJ2-7; 12 nucleotides align to TRBD2. Germline CDR1 and CDR2: MNHEY and SMNVEV (reference sequence). The CDR3 has 15 residues. Germline trimming cut 6 bases from V and 4 bases from J; bases unmatched to any gene: 7. The CDR3 region is CASRELAGGTYEQYF. The DNA for the CDR3 is TGTGCCAGCAGGGAACTAGCGGGGGGAACTTACGAGCAGTACTTC.

This chain joins TRBV10-3 and TRBJ2-4; D remains ambiguous. The CDR3 covers 13 residues. Germline assignment: CDR1 ENHRY and CDR2 SYGVKD. V was shortened by 2 bases and J by 4 bases, with 6 bases between the two germline ends. The CDR3 region has the DNA TGTGCCATCAGTGAGCGGGTAAAAAACATTCAGTACTTC. It is translated as CAISERVKNIQYF.

The rearrangement links TRBV28 to TRBJ2-7, with 13 bases identical to TRBD2. The CDR3 sequence is 18 residues long. The junction had 7 bases not matched to a gene; V was cut back by 2 bases and J by 0 bases. Germline lookup yields CDR1 MDHEN and CDR2 SYDVKM. The CDR3 DNA is TGTGCCAGCAGTTTACCGGGACTAGCGGGGAAACCCTCCTACGAGCAGTACTTC. Amino acids: CASSLPGLAGKPSYEQYF.

The chain uses TRBV5-1 and TRBJ2-3, with TRBD2 matching 12 bases. V gave up 1 base and J gave up 2 bases; unmatched junction bases: 2. The CDR3 sequence is 16 residues long. From germline, CDR1 is SGHRS and CDR2 YFSETQ. CDR3 loop: CASSLRTSGVTDTQYF. The CDR3 nucleotides are TGCGCCAGCAGCTTGCGGACTAGCGGGGTCACAGATACGCAGTATTTT.

V is TRBV28 and J is TRBJ2-1; D is unclear. Trimming shortened V by 5 bases and J by 0 bases, and 11 bases separated the two germline ends. Germline assignment: CDR1 MDHEN and CDR2 SYDVKM. This CDR3 contains 15 residues. CDR3 sequence (DNA): TGTGCCAGCAGTCAAGCGCGAAGCTCCTACAATGAGCAGTTCTTC. Translating it yields CASSQARSSYNEQFF.

This chain uses TRBV24-1 with TRBJ2-2; 12 bases map to TRBD2. J lost 0 bases, V lost 1 base, and 5 bases had no gene match. Germline assignment: CDR1 KGHDR and CDR2 SFDVKD. The CDR3 covers 19 residues. The CDR3 sequence: CATSDFQASGRANTGELFF. CDR3 bases: TGTGCCACCAGTGATTTTCAGGCTAGCGGGAGGGCGAACACCGGGGAGCTGTTTTTT.

The rearrangement uses TRBV28 and TRBJ2-7; D might be TRBD1 (6 bases). Per the germline V gene, CDR1 is MDHEN and CDR2 is SYDVKM. The ends were cut back, 6 bases at V and 1 base at J, with 10 bases in the middle. This CDR3 has 13 residues. CDR3 region: CASRWDTSYEQYF. CDR3 nucleotide sequence: TGTGCCAGCAGATGGGACACGTCCTACGAGCAGTACTTC.

The rearrangement links TRBV7-2 to TRBJ2-3, with 10 positions matching TRBD2. CDR3 length: 17 amino acids. Germline V CDR1 and CDR2: SGHTA, FQGNSA. Trimming cost V 5 bases and J 4 bases; bases outside gene matches: 12. The chain's CDR3 is CASSPLTKREGSDTQYF. Here the CDR3 DNA reads TGTGCCAGCAGCCCCCTTACCAAGCGGGAGGGCTCAGATACGCAGTATTTT.